This is a list of T cell receptor beta chains from one sample in a study of blood T cell repertoires in COVID-19. Sequenced by immunoSEQ multiplex PCR; TCRdb stores in-frame clones only, minus some. Among about 300,000 clones, over 75% were seen once, and the ten largest hold approximately 4.1%. Sequencing was performed on PBMCs or T cells enriched from blood (not recorded which). The receptors were sampled from a man younger than 45 who had recovered from COVID-19. CDR3s include the opening cysteine and the closing phenylalanine or tryptophan. Each record gives: V gene, J gene, D gene, clone size, CDR3 DNA, CDR3 protein. The D gene is left open where the match is weak. Size is stated for part of the rows, as once, few or many counts, or as a class when the clone is expanded.

V: TRBV30; J: TRBJ2-1; D: TRBD2; size: NA; DNA: TGTGCCTGGAGTACCCGGACTAGCGGGGGGAACAATGAGCAGTTCTTC; CDR3: CAWSTRTSGGNNEQFF
V: TRBV6-2/TRBV6-3; J: TRBJ1-1; D: TRBD1; size: NA; DNA: TGTGCCAGCAGTTTTGGACAGGTCACTGAAGCTTTCTTT; CDR3: CASSFGQVTEAFF
V: TRBV7-8; J: TRBJ1-2; D: TRBD1; size: NA; DNA: TGTGCCAGCAGCTTAGAGAGACAGGGTGGCTACACCTTC; CDR3: CASSLERQGGYTF
V: TRBV15; J: TRBJ1-3; D: TRBD1; size: NA; DNA: TGTGCCACCAGCAGGACAGGGATATCGGCTGGAAACACCATATATTTT; CDR3: CATSRTGISAGNTIYF
V: TRBV6-5; J: TRBJ2-6; D: NA; size: NA; DNA: TGTGCCAGCAGTTACCACCCCAGGGCTGGGGCCAACGTCCTGACTTTC; CDR3: CASSYHPRAGANVLTF
V: TRBV6-5; J: TRBJ1-2; D: NA; size: NA; DNA: TGTGCCACCACCGGGGTTGGCTATGGCTACACCTTC; CDR3: CATTGVGYGYTF
V: TRBV4-2; J: TRBJ2-3; D: TRBD2; size: NA; DNA: TGTGCCAGCAGCCAAGATTGGCTAGCGGGGGGGGTGGAAGCGCAGTATTTT; CDR3: CASSQDWLAGGVEAQYF
V: TRBV18; J: TRBJ2-2; D: TRBD2; size: NA; DNA: TGTGCCAGCTCACCGCGGACCGGGACTAGCGTCACCGGGGAGCTGTTTTTT; CDR3: CASSPRTGTSVTGELFF
V: TRBV18; J: TRBJ2-1; D: TRBD2; size: NA; DNA: TGTGCCAGCTCAAGACTAGCGGTTGAGGATGAGCAGTTCTTC; CDR3: CASSRLAVEDEQFF
V: TRBV6-4; J: TRBJ2-7; D: NA; size: NA; DNA: TGTGCCAGGGGCCTTGTGGGTTGGGAGGCCGGGGAGCAGTACTTC; CDR3: CARGLVGWEAGEQYF
V: TRBV14; J: TRBJ2-7; D: NA; size: once; DNA: TGTGCCAGCAGCCACGAGGGCCCAATCACGAGCCTTTACGAGCAGTACTTC; CDR3: CASSHEGPITSLYEQYF